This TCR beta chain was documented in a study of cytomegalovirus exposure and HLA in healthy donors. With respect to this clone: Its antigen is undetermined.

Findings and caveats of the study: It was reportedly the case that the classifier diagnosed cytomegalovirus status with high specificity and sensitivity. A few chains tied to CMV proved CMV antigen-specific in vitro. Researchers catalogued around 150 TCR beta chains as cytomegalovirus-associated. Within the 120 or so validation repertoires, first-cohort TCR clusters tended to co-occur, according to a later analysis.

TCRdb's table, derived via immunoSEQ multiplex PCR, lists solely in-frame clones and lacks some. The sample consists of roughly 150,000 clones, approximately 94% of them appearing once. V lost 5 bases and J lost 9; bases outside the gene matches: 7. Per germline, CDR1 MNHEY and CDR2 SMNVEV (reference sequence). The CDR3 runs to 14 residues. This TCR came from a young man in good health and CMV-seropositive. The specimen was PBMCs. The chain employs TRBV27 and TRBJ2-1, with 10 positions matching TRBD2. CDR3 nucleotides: TGTGCCAGCAGTCGACCGGGACTAGCGCTTGAGCAGTTCTTC. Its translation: CASSRPGLALEQFF.